The clone carrying this T cell receptor (beta chain) has more than one count but fewer than ten. MiXCR, run by TCRdb on the 5' RACE reads, gives a single entry per CDR3 protein. The sample includes 110,000 or so distinct CDR3 sequences, 10% to 12% of them seen just once. Trimming shortened V by 1 base and J by 5 bases, and 16 bases separated the two germline ends. From germline, CDR1 is SGHRS and CDR2 YFSETQ. The CDR3 covers 16 residues. This sample was taken from a study of spatial heterogeneity in lung cancer. Time point of the sample: blood at routine non-recurrence follow-up after resection. Sequenced here: PBMCs, sampled at follow-up. The sequence came from a female donor with early-stage non-small cell lung cancer. This sequence joins TRBV5-1 and TRBJ2-1, with D perhaps matching TRBD1 (6 bases). The CDR3: CASSLSGADRNNEQFF. The CDR3, as DNA: TGCGCCAGCAGCTTGTCTGGGGCCGACAGGAACAATGAGCAGTTCTTC.